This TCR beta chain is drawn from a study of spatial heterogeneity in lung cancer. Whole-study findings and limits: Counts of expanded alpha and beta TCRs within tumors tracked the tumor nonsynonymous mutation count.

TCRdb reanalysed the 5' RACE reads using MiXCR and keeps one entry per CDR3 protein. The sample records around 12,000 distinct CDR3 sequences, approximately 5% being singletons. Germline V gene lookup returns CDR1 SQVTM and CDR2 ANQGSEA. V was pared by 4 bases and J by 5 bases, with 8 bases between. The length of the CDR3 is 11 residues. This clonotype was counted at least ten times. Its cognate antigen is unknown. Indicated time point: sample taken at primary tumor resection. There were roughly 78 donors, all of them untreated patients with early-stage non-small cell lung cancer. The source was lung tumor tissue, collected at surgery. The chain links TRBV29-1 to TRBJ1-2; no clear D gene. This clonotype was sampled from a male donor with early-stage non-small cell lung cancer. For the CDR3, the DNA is TGCAGCGTTGGGGAACAGTATGGCTACACCTTC. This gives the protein CSVGEQYGYTF. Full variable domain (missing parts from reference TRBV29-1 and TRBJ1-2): SAVISQKPSRDICQRGTSLTIQCQVDSQVTMMFWYRQQPGQSLTLIATANQGSEATYESGFVIDKFPISRPNLTFSTLTVSNMSPEDSSIYLCSVGEQYGYTFGSGTRLTVV.